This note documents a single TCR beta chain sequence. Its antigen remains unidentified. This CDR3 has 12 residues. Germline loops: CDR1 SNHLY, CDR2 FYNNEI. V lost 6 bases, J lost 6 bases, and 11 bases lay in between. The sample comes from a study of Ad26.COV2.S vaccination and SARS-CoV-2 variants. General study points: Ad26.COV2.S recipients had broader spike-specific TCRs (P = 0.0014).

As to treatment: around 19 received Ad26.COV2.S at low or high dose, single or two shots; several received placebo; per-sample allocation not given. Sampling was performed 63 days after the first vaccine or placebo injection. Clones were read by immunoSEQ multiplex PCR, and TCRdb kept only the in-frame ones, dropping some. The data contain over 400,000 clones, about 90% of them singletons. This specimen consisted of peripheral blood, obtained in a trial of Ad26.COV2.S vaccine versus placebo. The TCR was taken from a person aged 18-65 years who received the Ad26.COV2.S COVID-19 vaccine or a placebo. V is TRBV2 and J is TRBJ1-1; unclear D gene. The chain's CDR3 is CASRQINPEAFF. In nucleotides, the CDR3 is TGTGCCAGCAGACAGATCAACCCTGAAGCTTTCTTT.